This T cell receptor (beta chain) was retrieved from a study of CD8 T cells in seronegative destructive rheumatoid arthritis (dated by TCRdb to the early 2020s). Turning to the overall study: Most of the eight CND-RA patients were receiving biological drugs at sampling. Rather than undergoing new sequencing, the seropositive RA, seronegative RA and healthy control comparison cohorts were drawn from an earlier published TCRbeta dataset. Peripheral CD8+ TCRbeta repertoires were compared between CCP-negative destructive rheumatoid arthritis (CND-RA) patients and newly diagnosed seropositive RA, seronegative RA and healthy controls. Study-wide conclusions, independent of this receptor: More CMV-reactive and fewer influenza A-reactive CD8+ TCRbeta sequences were observed in CND-RA repertoires than in controls and other RA subtypes. After adjusting for age, CND-RA patients appeared to have less diverse, more clonal CD8+ TCRbeta repertoires than other RA subtypes. A distinct set of enriched public clonotypes appeared to be carried by CND-RA patients, and this finding was interpreted by the authors as support for a separate disease subset. The small size of the CND-RA cohort was acknowledged as a limitation of the study. Because no diagnostic samples were available, the TCR repertoire differences may partly reflect poor disease control over the years rather than being present at onset. No public clonotype enrichment survived Benjamini-Hochberg correction across the 100,000 to 150,000 clonotypes tested.

The CND-RA patients tested negative on the clinical CCP2 antibody test, and joint destruction in these patients kept progressing despite active therapy. Every CND-RA patient showed typical joint destruction in the wrists and ankles and had failed conventional anti-rheumatic therapy. CND-RA patients were sampled after long disease histories, spanning decades in several cases, rather than at diagnosis. Fifty millilitres of EDTA-anticoagulated peripheral blood were drawn from each patient. Peripheral blood mononuclear cells were isolated by Ficoll-Paque PLUS density gradient separation. CD8+ cells were isolated from fresh or cryopreserved PBMCs by AutoMACS magnetic bead positive selection, with purity checked by flow cytometry. Genomic DNA was extracted with Nucleospin Tissue or Tissue XS kits and quantified on a Qubit 2.0 fluorometer. This clone was found once. The antigen it recognizes is unknown. No per-base quality is available; no much larger clone lies one base away.

Genomic DNA from CD8+ cells was used for TCRbeta sequencing, which was performed according to the manufacturer's instructions. A genomics technology centre in Finland ran the TCRbeta sequencing, which was done with the immunoSEQ assay. The study's processing was this. The clonotype tables produced by the immunoSEQ preprocessing pipeline were converted into VDJtools format, and any non-productive clonotypes were filtered out. Samples below 10,000 reads were excluded and the rest subsampled to 10,000 reads; most of the eight CND-RA samples passed. Using the VDJtools CalcDiversityStats function on data subsampled to 10,000 reads, the Shannon-Wiener, Simpson and clonality indices were calculated. Non-singleton TCRbeta clonotypes were hard-matched, with no mismatches allowed, against VDJdb to infer antigen specificity. Clusters with potentially shared antigen targets were formed by grouping CDR3 sequences that differed by one amino acid (Hamming distance 1). After each group was resampled to six samples, one-sided Fisher's exact tests checked public clonotypes for group enrichment, with the whole procedure repeated ten times. What TCRdb holds here is the immuneACCESS table cut down to in-frame rearrangements. Part of the clones is not present; checked against another copy, under half of the missing clones reflect an unresolved V gene, and the others are unexplained. D and trimming were read from the DNA, whereas the V and J calls and clone size are those reported in that table. This sample lists roughly 13,000 clones; 83% were detected once. The top ten clonotypes cover 25% to 30% of the sample.

From its cysteine to its phenylalanine, the CDR3 spans 16 amino acids. CDR3 DNA is the only sequence kept; it has 48 bases, read in frame from the first base. From a lookup of the germline V gene, CDR1 and CDR2 are SGDLS and YYNGEE. V loses 2 bases at its end and J loses 6 bases; junction bases beyond the gene matches: 9. The sample comprised CD8+ T cells from blood. This TCR derives from a woman aged 30 to 49 with seronegative destructive rheumatoid arthritis. The receptor chain draws on TRBV9 and TRBJ2-3, and TRBD2 matches 10 of the central bases. This receptor carries the CDR3 CASSVLIAGGPDTQYF. The DNA sequence is given as TGTGCCAGCAGCGTCTTAATAGCGGGGGGCCCCGATACGCAGTATTTT.